Below, 21 T cell receptor beta chains from the same sample are listed, as sequenced in a study of memory CD4+ T cells and cytomegalovirus serostatus. The data were produced by immunoSEQ multiplex PCR, yet TCRdb's version contains in-frame clones alone and is incomplete. The sample carries 48,000 or so clones, about three quarters recorded once. Single viable CD3+CD4+CD8-CD45RO+ cells were sorted as the memory CD4+ T cells. Sequencing used memory CD4+ T cells from blood. These receptor sequences come from an adult in good health and CMV-seronegative.

The table lists this clone with a count of one. The chain links TRBV27 to TRBJ2-5, with 7 bases matching TRBD2. The CDR3 loop spans 16 amino acids. V lost 5 bases, J lost 5 bases, and 14 bases stayed unmatched. Germline lookup yields CDR1 MNHEY and CDR2 SMNVEV (reference sequence). CDR3 DNA sequence: TGTGCCAGCAGTCCCCGGGGACTACCCGGAAGGGAGACCCAGTACTTC. Translation gives CASSPRGLPGRETQYF.

This rearrangement joins TRBV28 to TRBJ2-7; D may match TRBD1 or TRBD2 (5 bases each). The CDR3 is made up of 14 amino acids. CDR1 and CDR2 (germline): MDHEN, SYDVKM. V lost 2 bases and J lost 4, with 12 bases in between. The CDR3, as DNA: TGTGCCAGCAGTTTAACCAGGGAGAGTTACGAGCAGTACTTC. Its protein product is CASSLTRESYEQYF.

The CDR3 nucleotides read TGTGCCAGCAGCTTTCGAGCGGGAGGGTGGAATGAGCAGTTCTTC. It translates to CASSFRAGGWNEQFF. The chain couples TRBV7-9 to TRBJ2-1, with TRBD2 matching over 10 bases. The V gene end was trimmed by 3 bases and the J gene end by 7 bases; junction bases not matched to a gene: 6. Germline V CDR1 and CDR2: SEHNR, FQNEAQ (reference sequence). The CDR3 covers 15 residues.

The chain links TRBV7-9 to TRBJ1-2; D is uncertain. Between the trimmed V and J ends, which lost 5 bases and 4 bases, there was a span of 20 bases. The germline gives CDR1 SEHNR, CDR2 FQNEAQ (reference sequence). The CDR3 has 16 amino acids. CDR3 sequence (DNA): TGTGCCAGCAGCCCTAGAAATCCTGCTGCGGGCTATGGCTACACCTTC. It translates to CASSPRNPAAGYGYTF.

The chain carries TRBV28 and TRBJ2-4, with D perhaps TRBD1 (5 bases). The germline V and J ends were trimmed by 3 bases and 0 bases, with 30 bases remaining between them. Germline assignment: CDR1 MDHEN and CDR2 SYDVKM. The CDR3 spans 22 residues. The CDR3 coding sequence is TGTGCCAGCAGTTTTGCCCTTTGGGCAGGGCAAACTATTAAGAGAGCCAAAAACATTCAGTACTTC. It encodes CASSFALWAGQTIKRAKNIQYF. The full variable domain, completed using reference TRBV28 and TRBJ2-4, is DVKVTQSSRYLVKRTGEKVFLECVQDMDHENMFWYRQDPGLGLRLIYFSYDVKMKEKGDIPEGYSVSREKKERFSLILESASTNQTSMYLCASSFALWAGQTIKRAKNIQYFGAGTRLSVL.

The V gene is TRBV18, the J gene TRBJ2-6, with 8 bases matching TRBD1. This CDR3 has 17 residues. V shed 2 bases and J 3 bases; nucleotides not matched to a gene: 6. From germline, CDR1 is KGHSH and CDR2 LQKENI. The CDR3 nucleotides read TGTGCCAGCTCACCAAAGGCAGGGGGCTATGGGGCCAACGTCCTGACTTTC. This translates into CASSPKAGGYGANVLTF.

The J gene is TRBJ1-2, the V gene TRBV4-2, with TRBD1 matching 8 bases. The CDR3 totals 16 residues. V dropped 4 bases and J dropped 3; count of bases not matched to a gene: 10. The germline V gene has CDR1 LGHNA and CDR2 YNFKEQ. In DNA form, the CDR3 reads TGTGCCAGCAGCCCCCCAGGACAGGGTATTGACTATGGCTACACCTTC. Translated, it gives CASSPPGQGIDYGYTF.

This chain joins TRBV7-9 and TRBJ1-4; 8 bases map to TRBD1. The CDR3 runs to 15 residues. Germline V gene lookup returns CDR1 SEHNR and CDR2 FQNEAQ (reference sequence). After removal of 4 bases from V and 8 bases from J, the junction contained 9 bases not matched to a gene. The CDR3 reads CASSYFRGPKEKLFF. The CDR3 coding sequence is TGTGCCAGCAGCTATTTCAGGGGGCCGAAGGAAAAACTGTTTTTT.

This clone showed up just once. V gene TRBV30 combines with J gene TRBJ2-1; 8 bases fit TRBD1. In germline, CDR1 is GTSNPN, CDR2 SVGIG (reference sequence). The junction had 12 bases not matched to a gene; V was cut back by 3 bases and J by 5 bases. The CDR3 loop spans 16 amino acids. The CDR3 sequence: CAWRAQRQGPHNEQFF. The CDR3, as DNA: TGTGCCTGGAGAGCACAACGACAGGGGCCTCACAATGAGCAGTTCTTC.

The chain carries TRBV7-6 and TRBJ1-2; D is ambiguous. Per the germline V gene, CDR1 is SGHVS and CDR2 is FNYEAQ. This CDR3 has 13 residues. The V and J ends lost 5 bases and 7 bases respectively, with 14 bases between them. CDR3 in amino acids: CASSHGESSGYTF. For the CDR3, the DNA is TGTGCCAGCAGCCACGGGGAATCAAGTGGCTACACCTTC.

The chain is built from TRBV7-9 and TRBJ2-6; D is perhaps TRBD2 (5 bases). Germline assignment: CDR1 SEHNR and CDR2 FQNEAQ (reference sequence). V shed 3 bases and J shed 4 bases, with 10 bases lying between them. The CDR3 has 15 amino acids. CDR3 in amino acids: CASSFSGSGANVLTF. CDR3 DNA sequence: TGTGCCAGCAGCTTTTCGGGATCCGGGGCCAACGTCCTGACTTTC.

This chain uses TRBV2 with TRBJ2-1, with D uncertain. CDR3 size: 11 residues. V lost 6 bases to trimming and J lost 5 bases, with 5 bases between them. Germline V gene sequence: CDR1 SNHLY, CDR2 FYNNEI. CDR3 in DNA: TGTGCCAGCAGGCGGCACAATGAGCAGTTCTTC. This gives the protein CASRRHNEQFF.

V and J are TRBV2 and TRBJ2-3; D might be TRBD1 (6 bases). CDR1 and CDR2 (germline): SNHLY, FYNNEI. V dropped 9 bases and J dropped 6 bases, with 19 bases sitting between them. The CDR3 runs 14 residues. The CDR3 DNA is TGTGCCAGTGACACGGGACACCAAGGGGATACGCAGTATTTT. Translated: CASDTGHQGDTQYF.

The CDR3 reads CASSFRSQGAGEKLFF. In nucleotides, the CDR3 is TGTGCCAGCAGCTTTCGATCACAGGGCGCAGGTGAAAAACTGTTTTTT. The V call is TRBV5-4, the J call TRBJ1-4, with D possibly TRBD1 on 6 matching bases. This CDR3 region has 16 residues. The V end lost 2 bases, the J end lost 7 bases, and 18 bases lay between the germline ends. CDR1 is SGHNT and CDR2 is YYREEE in the germline V gene (reference sequence).

The rearrangement links TRBV2 to TRBJ2-7; D is unclear. Trimming pared 0 bases from V and 6 bases from J, leaving 12 bases between. This CDR3 has 14 amino acids. Germline V gives CDR1 SNHLY, CDR2 FYNNEI. CDR3 loop: CASSEALGKGEQYF. The CDR3 DNA reads as TGTGCCAGCAGTGAAGCACTGGGAAAGGGCGAGCAGTACTTC.

The gene calls are TRBV28 and TRBJ2-7, with 7 bases aligning to TRBD2. V gave up 6 bases and J gave up 3 bases; unmatched junction bases: 8. CDR1 MDHEN and CDR2 SYDVKM come from the germline V gene. CDR3 size: 14 residues. The chain's CDR3 is CASSPGGSLYEQYF. CDR3 coding DNA: TGTGCCAGCAGCCCTGGCGGGAGTCTCTACGAGCAGTACTTC.

The DNA for the CDR3 is TGTGCCAGCAGCTCAGGGGCGGGGAACTATGGCTACACCTTC. This sequence encodes CASSSGAGNYGYTF. The V call is TRBV5-6, the J call TRBJ1-2, with D perhaps TRBD1 (6 bases). CDR3 length: 14 amino acids. Between the trimmed V and J ends, which lost 3 bases and 2 bases, there was a span of 11 bases. The germline gives CDR1 SGHDT, CDR2 YYEEEE.

The CDR3 DNA reads TGTGCCAGCAGCTTATCGGGGGGTAGCAATCAGCCCCAGCATTTT. Translating it yields CASSLSGGSNQPQHF. The rearrangement joins TRBV7-2 to TRBJ1-5; TRBD1 is a possible D gene (5 bases). With 2 bases removed from V and 0 bases from J, the gap between germline ends came to 8 bases. This CDR3 comprises 15 residues. The germline CDR1 and CDR2 sequences are SGHTA and FQGNSA.

The genes are TRBV7-2 and TRBJ1-2; D uncertain. Germline loops: CDR1 SGHTA, CDR2 FQGNSA. Trimming stripped 2 bases from V and 4 bases from J, with 8 bases between. The CDR3 runs to 13 residues. The CDR3 nucleotides read TGTGCCAGCAGCTTACGGGCGGGCTATGGCTACACCTTC. Protein product: CASSLRAGYGYTF.

The gene calls are TRBV2 and TRBJ2-1; unclear D gene. The CDR3 has 13 residues. V lost 2 bases and J 2 bases, leaving 4 bases between the germline ends. Germline CDR1 SNHLY, CDR2 FYNNEI. CDR3: CASSELAYNEQFF. DNA of the CDR3: TGTGCCAGCAGTGAACTAGCCTACAATGAGCAGTTCTTC.

The V gene is TRBV9, the J gene TRBJ1-5; D call uncertain. Per germline, CDR1 SGDLS and CDR2 YYNGEE. The germline V and J ends were trimmed by 0 bases and 6 bases, with 10 bases remaining between them. The CDR3 sequence is 14 residues long. DNA of the CDR3: TGTGCCAGCAGCGTAGCCGGGGATGGTCAGCCCCAGCATTTT. Protein product: CASSVAGDGQPQHF.